This T cell receptor beta chain was identified during a study of cytomegalovirus exposure and HLA in healthy donors. Germline CDR1 is SQVTM and CDR2 is ANQGSEA. V gave up 4 bases and J gave up 3 bases, with 16 bases separating them. The CDR3 contains 14 residues. Primers: 60 Vbeta forward and 13 Jbeta reverse. The repertoire was sequenced with immunoSEQ multiplex PCR; TCRdb's copy has only in-frame clones and lacks some. The sample lists roughly 170,000 clones; 80% were seen once. V and J are TRBV29-1 and TRBJ2-7; D is possibly TRBD2 (5 bases). What was sequenced was PBMCs. The source is a woman in her fifties or sixties in good health and CMV-seropositive. The CDR3, as DNA: TGCAGCGTTGGAGGGCCACCGGGGAACTACGAGCAGTACTTC. Its translation: CSVGGPPGNYEQYF.